Listed below are T cell receptor beta chains from one sample, sequenced in a study of shared clonotypes between healthy human individuals. The table came from immunoSEQ multiplex PCR; TCRdb's copy has only in-frame clones and leaves some out. The sample includes under 200,000 clones, about 93% of them seen just once. The material sequenced was naive CD4+ T cells sorted from blood. The receptors here all came from a woman in her twenties or thirties in good health. Each CDR3 is given with its conserved first and last residue. Each record gives: V gene, D gene, J gene, CDR3 length, clone size, CDR3 DNA, CDR3 protein. The D gene is left open where the match is weak. Part of the rows lack a size; the others show once, few, many or a class for expanded clones.

v_call: TRBV5-1; d_call: -; j_call: TRBJ1-1; cdr3_length: 15; clone_size: -; cdr3_nt: TGCGCCAGCAGCTTGGCAGGGAGGGGGAACACTGAAGCTTTCTTT; cdr3_aa: CASSLAGRGNTEAFF
v_call: TRBV7-9; d_call: -; j_call: TRBJ2-7; cdr3_length: 15; clone_size: -; cdr3_nt: TGTGCCAGCAGCGACTCCGGGACGGAGCTACGAGGGCAGTACTTC; cdr3_aa: CASSDSGTELRGQYF
v_call: TRBV6-5; d_call: -; j_call: TRBJ2-1; cdr3_length: 16; clone_size: -; cdr3_nt: TGTGCCAGCAGTTACTCGAGTTCTACCCGGTTCGGTGAGCAGTTCTTC; cdr3_aa: CASSYSSSTRFGEQFF
v_call: TRBV2; d_call: -; j_call: TRBJ2-7; cdr3_length: 15; clone_size: once; cdr3_nt: TGTGCCAGCCGCCTTGCAGTAGCTTCCTCCTACGAGCAGTACTTC; cdr3_aa: CASRLAVASSYEQYF
v_call: TRBV18; d_call: TRBD1; j_call: TRBJ1-2; cdr3_length: 13; clone_size: -; cdr3_nt: TGTGCCAGCTCAGAGGACAGGAACTATGGCTACACCTTC; cdr3_aa: CASSEDRNYGYTF
v_call: TRBV7-9; d_call: -; j_call: TRBJ2-3; cdr3_length: 14; clone_size: -; cdr3_nt: TGTGCCAGCAGCTTATCGCAGACCGCAGATACGCAGTATTTT; cdr3_aa: CASSLSQTADTQYF
v_call: TRBV5-1; d_call: TRBD1; j_call: TRBJ1-2; cdr3_length: 16; clone_size: few; cdr3_nt: TGCGCCAGCAGCCCTGCGACAGGGAGCCCTAACTATGGCTACACCTTC; cdr3_aa: CASSPATGSPNYGYTF
v_call: TRBV27; d_call: -; j_call: TRBJ1-2; cdr3_length: 15; clone_size: -; cdr3_nt: TGTGCCAGCAGTTTCGGCAGGGCCGTGATCTATGGCTACACCTTC; cdr3_aa: CASSFGRAVIYGYTF
v_call: TRBV6-5; d_call: -; j_call: TRBJ2-7; cdr3_length: 12; clone_size: -; cdr3_nt: TGTGCCAGCAGTAATCCCGGGGGTCCACAGCACTTC; cdr3_aa: CASSNPGGPQHF
v_call: TRBV27; d_call: -; j_call: TRBJ1-6; cdr3_length: 18; clone_size: -; cdr3_nt: TGTGCCAGCAGTTTCTCTTCGACAGGCTTCTCCTATAATTCACCCCTCCACTTT; cdr3_aa: CASSFSSTGFSYNSPLHF
v_call: TRBV7-9; d_call: TRBD2; j_call: TRBJ2-7; cdr3_length: 15; clone_size: -; cdr3_nt: TGTGCCAGCAGGACACTAGCGGGAGGCTCCTACGAGCAGTACTTC; cdr3_aa: CASRTLAGGSYEQYF
v_call: TRBV15; d_call: TRBD2; j_call: TRBJ2-1; cdr3_length: 16; clone_size: -; cdr3_nt: TGTGCCACCAGCAGAGGTGGAGCGGGAGGGTACAATGAGCAGTTCTTC; cdr3_aa: CATSRGGAGGYNEQFF
v_call: TRBV18; d_call: TRBD2; j_call: TRBJ2-3; cdr3_length: 18; clone_size: -; cdr3_nt: TGTGCCAGCTCACCAACGACTAGCGGGAGTGGGGGCACAGATACGCAGTATTTT; cdr3_aa: CASSPTTSGSGGTDTQYF
v_call: TRBV29-1; d_call: TRBD2; j_call: TRBJ2-7; cdr3_length: 15; clone_size: -; cdr3_nt: TGCAGCTCATACGGGACTAGCGGGAGCTCCTACGAGCAGTACTTC; cdr3_aa: CSSYGTSGSSYEQYF
v_call: TRBV6-5; d_call: -; j_call: TRBJ1-1; cdr3_length: 14; clone_size: -; cdr3_nt: TGTGCCAGCAGTCGTGGGGTCATGGGGACTGAAGCTTTCTTT; cdr3_aa: CASSRGVMGTEAFF
v_call: TRBV18; d_call: -; j_call: TRBJ2-7; cdr3_length: 15; clone_size: -; cdr3_nt: TGTGCCAGCTCACCACCGGGCCGGGACGGCTACGAGCAGTACTTC; cdr3_aa: CASSPPGRDGYEQYF
v_call: TRBV13; d_call: -; j_call: TRBJ2-7; cdr3_length: 14; clone_size: -; cdr3_nt: TGTGCCAGCAGACGTGCCGGGACCGAATACGAGCAGTACTTC; cdr3_aa: CASRRAGTEYEQYF
v_call: TRBV28; d_call: -; j_call: TRBJ2-1; cdr3_length: 15; clone_size: -; cdr3_nt: TGTGCCAGCAGTTCAGCGAGTGGTTGGTACAATGAGCAGTTCTTC; cdr3_aa: CASSSASGWYNEQFF
v_call: TRBV28; d_call: -; j_call: TRBJ1-6; cdr3_length: 14; clone_size: -; cdr3_nt: TGTGCCAGCAGTTTTACAGAGAAATATTCACCCCTCCACTTT; cdr3_aa: CASSFTEKYSPLHF
v_call: TRBV7-8; d_call: -; j_call: TRBJ2-5; cdr3_length: 14; clone_size: -; cdr3_nt: TGTGCCAGCAGCTTAGTTCACAGGCTAAAGACCCAGTACTTC; cdr3_aa: CASSLVHRLKTQYF